Following are 19 T cell receptor beta chains from one sample sequenced in a study of PD-1 blockade in mismatch repair-deficient tumors. The assay was immunoSEQ multiplex PCR, and TCRdb's table has in-frame clones only and misses some. The data show roughly 130,000 clones, about nine tenths seen once. Sequencing used peripheral blood, obtained approximately 71 weeks after starting pembrolizumab. The receptors were gathered from an adult with mismatch repair-deficient cancer.

This chain links TRBV6-5 with TRBJ2-2; the match to TRBD2 covers 9 bases. CDR3 size: 16 residues. Per the germline V gene, CDR1 is MNHEY and CDR2 is SVGAGI. With V trimmed by 2 bases and J by 8 bases, 9 bases remained unmatched. DNA for the CDR3: TGTGCCAGCAGTTACGGTCCCGTAGCGGGAGCGGGGGAGCTGTTTTTT. Translated: CASSYGPVAGAGELFF.

This chain connects TRBV2 to TRBJ1-1; no firm D call. The V end lost 1 base, the J end lost 3 bases, and 12 bases lay between the germline ends. The CDR3 has 15 amino acids. Looked up from germline, CDR1 is SNHLY and CDR2 is FYNNEI. CDR3 nucleotides: TGTGCCAGCAGTGAAGGGCCTATCTTGTACACTGAAGCTTTCTTT. Amino acids: CASSEGPILYTEAFF.

The V call is TRBV9, the J call TRBJ1-2; 9 positions match TRBD1. This CDR3 has 19 residues. V was clipped by 4 bases and J by 7 bases; unmatched bases: 23. Germline CDR1 SGDLS, CDR2 YYNGEE. Written as DNA, the CDR3 is TGTGCCAGCAGCTCCCCGAGATCCGGGACAGGGAAGGAGTTGAGTGGCTACACCTTC. It is translated as CASSSPRSGTGKELSGYTF.

V is TRBV19 and J is TRBJ2-2; 7 bases match TRBD1. Germline V gene sequence: CDR1 LNHDA, CDR2 SQIVND (reference sequence). The trim removed 5 bases at V and 3 bases at J, leaving 9 bases unmatched. The CDR3 consists of 16 residues. CDR3 DNA: TGTGCCAGTAGTTATGGGACAGCCAGGGACACCGGGGAGCTGTTTTTT. Protein sequence: CASSYGTARDTGELFF.

The genes are TRBV19 and TRBJ2-1; tentatively, D is TRBD2 (5 bases). The V end lost 4 bases, the J end lost 3 bases, and 7 bases lay between the germline ends. The CDR3 runs 13 residues. Germline values: CDR1 LNHDA, CDR2 SQIVND (reference sequence). In DNA, the CDR3 is TGTGCCAGTAGTAATAGCGTCTACAATGAGCAGTTCTTC. It encodes CASSNSVYNEQFF. Looking up the rest from reference TRBV19 and TRBJ2-1 gives the full variable domain: DGGITQSPKYLFRKEGQNVTLSCEQNLNHDAMYWYRQDPGQGLRLIYYSQIVNDFQKGDIAEGYSVSREKKESFPLTVTSAQKNPTAFYLCASSNSVYNEQFFGPGTRLTVL.

The J gene is TRBJ2-1, the V gene TRBV4-3; D unclear. Per germline, CDR1 LGHNA and CDR2 YSLEER. The V gene lost 1 base and the J gene lost 5 bases, with 15 bases spanning the gap. The CDR3 loop spans 16 amino acids. CDR3 sequence: CASSQGWSAANNEQFF. In nucleotides, the CDR3 is TGCGCCAGCAGCCAAGGGTGGTCGGCAGCCAACAATGAGCAGTTCTTC.

This rearrangement joins TRBV4-3 to TRBJ2-7; perhaps TRBD1 as D (7 bases). Looked up from germline, CDR1 is LGHNA and CDR2 is YSLEER. V lost 1 base, J lost 0 bases, and 10 bases lay in between. CDR3 length: 15 amino acids. CDR3 loop: CASSQGQGGSYEQYF. The CDR3 DNA follows: TGCGCCAGCAGCCAAGGACAGGGAGGCTCCTACGAGCAGTACTTC.

In nucleotides, the CDR3 is TGTGCCAGCAGTCTCCTACTAGGCCCCTACGAGCAGTACTTC. Translating gives CASSLLLGPYEQYF. This chain uses TRBV28 with TRBJ2-7; D might be TRBD2 (5 bases). The CDR3 has 14 amino acids. Germline V gene data show CDR1 as MDHEN and CDR2 as SYDVKM. V dropped 5 bases and J dropped 2 bases, with 13 bases sitting between them. The variable domain in full, completed from reference TRBV28 and TRBJ2-7, reads DVKVTQSSRYLVKRTGEKVFLECVQDMDHENMFWYRQDPGLGLRLIYFSYDVKMKEKGDIPEGYSVSREKKERFSLILESASTNQTSMYLCASSLLLGPYEQYFGPGTRLTVT.

Only one count was recorded for this clone. V usage is TRBV5-8 and J usage is TRBJ2-7, with 8 bases matching TRBD1. The CDR3 spans 16 residues. V trimming: 0 bases; J trimming: 4 bases; junction bases outside the gene matches: 9. The germline V gene has CDR1 SGHTS and CDR2 YDEGEE. CDR3 in amino acids: CASSLGAGTGSYEQYF. CDR3 DNA: TGTGCCAGCAGCTTGGGAGCCGGGACAGGCTCTTACGAGCAGTACTTC.

The gene calls are TRBV4-3 and TRBJ2-2; 8 nucleotides line up with TRBD1. The CDR3 length is 15 residues. J lost 0 bases, V lost 4 bases, and 1 base had no gene match. The germline V gene has CDR1 LGHNA and CDR2 YSLEER. CDR3 DNA sequence: TGCGCCAGCAGCCCGGGACAGGCGAACACCGGGGAGCTGTTTTTT. It yields the protein CASSPGQANTGELFF.

The gene calls are TRBV11-2 and TRBJ2-7; 11 bases agree with TRBD2. CDR1 SGHAT and CDR2 FQNNGV come from the germline V gene. The V gene end was trimmed by 2 bases and the J gene end by 3 bases; junction bases not matched to a gene: 9. CDR3 length: 17 residues. CDR3 loop: CASSLRLSGRGYYEQYF. CDR3 DNA: TGTGCCAGCAGCTTAAGGCTTAGCGGGAGGGGCTACTACGAGCAGTACTTC. The full variable domain, completed using reference TRBV11-2 and TRBJ2-7, is EAGVAQSPRYKIIEKRQSVAFWCNPISGHATLYWYQQILGQGPKLLIQFQNNGVVDDSQLPKDRFSAERLKGVDSTLKIQPAKLEDSAVYLCASSLRLSGRGYYEQYFGPGTRLTVT.

The rearrangement links TRBV5-4 to TRBJ2-1; TRBD1 matches 10 bases. CDR1 and CDR2 from the germline V gene are SGHNT and YYREEE (reference sequence). V shed 4 bases, J shed 2 bases, and the junction held 3 bases outside the gene matches. CDR3 length: 15 residues. The CDR3 DNA is TGTGCCAGCAGCCAGGGGACAGGGGCCTACAATGAGCAGTTCTTC. It translates to CASSQGTGAYNEQFF.

V and J are TRBV6-6 and TRBJ2-6; perhaps TRBD1 as D (6 bases). V lost 6 bases to trimming and J lost 3 bases, with 12 bases between them. The CDR3 loop spans 15 amino acids. CDR1 is MNHNY, CDR2 SVGAGI, per germline (reference sequence). CDR3 residues: CASSARGSGANVLTF. CDR3 nucleotide sequence: TGTGCCAGCAGCGCCAGGGGAAGTGGGGCCAACGTCCTGACTTTC.

This sequence joins TRBV5-6 and TRBJ2-7; 10 positions agree with TRBD2. This CDR3 has 16 residues. Per germline, CDR1 SGHDT and CDR2 YYEEEE. Germline trimming cut 0 bases from V and 4 bases from J; bases unmatched to any gene: 7. The CDR3 coding sequence is TGTGCCAGCAGCTTGGTTGGTAGCGGGAGGACGTACGAGCAGTACTTC. This codes for CASSLVGSGRTYEQYF.

The chain uses TRBV27 and TRBJ2-3, with D perhaps TRBD1 (6 bases). Trimming left V 6 bases short and J 0 bases short, with 10 bases between. The CDR3 consists of 14 residues. From germline, CDR1 is MNHEY and CDR2 SMNVEV (reference sequence). CDR3 DNA sequence: TGTGCCAGCAGCCTCGACAGGAGCACAGATACGCAGTATTTT. Translating it yields CASSLDRSTDTQYF.

With regard to this clone: The same CDR3 arises from other DNA sequences in this sample as well. The chain carries TRBV27 and TRBJ2-3, with 11 bases matching TRBD2. After removal of 1 base from V and 3 bases from J, the junction contained 3 bases not matched to a gene. Germline assignment: CDR1 MNHEY and CDR2 SMNVEV (reference sequence). The CDR3 is 16 amino acids. CDR3 in DNA: TGTGCCAGCAGTTTATTAGGGACTAGCGGAACAGATACGCAGTATTTT. Amino acids: CASSLLGTSGTDTQYF.

The chain combines TRBV25-1 with TRBJ2-7; TRBD1 aligns across 7 bases. V dropped 6 bases and J dropped 6; count of bases not matched to a gene: 5. CDR3 size: 12 residues. Per germline, CDR1 MGHDK and CDR2 SYGVNS. DNA of the CDR3: TGTGCCAGCAGGACAGGGATGGGCGAGCAGTACTTC. This gives the protein CASRTGMGEQYF.

The chain employs TRBV19 and TRBJ1-5; D is possibly TRBD1 (6 bases). Germline V gives CDR1 LNHDA, CDR2 SQIVND (reference sequence). The CDR3 length is 13 residues. Trimming took 4 bases from V and 6 from J, leaving 10 bases between them. CDR3 sequence reads: CASSRQVSQPQHF. CDR3 in DNA: TGTGCCAGTAGTAGACAGGTGAGTCAGCCCCAGCATTTT.

The chain combines TRBV2 with TRBJ2-6; either TRBD1 or TRBD2 may fit D (7 bases each). The CDR3 sequence is 17 residues long. CDR1 SNHLY and CDR2 FYNNEI come from the germline V gene. V was trimmed by 6 bases and J by 2 bases, leaving 17 bases between them. CDR3 nucleotides: TGTGCCAGCAGGAAAAGGGGAGGGGGCGCTGGGGCCAACGTCCTGACTTTC. As protein: CASRKRGGGAGANVLTF.